A selection of T cell receptor beta chains follows, all from one sample in a study of blood T cell repertoires in COVID-19. Assay: immunoSEQ multiplex PCR; the TCRdb copy retains only in-frame clones and omits some. The sample lists hundreds of thousands of clones; just over 85% were seen once. Sequences were obtained from peripheral blood. The receptor set was obtained from a man older than 75 with acute or convalescent COVID-19. The CDR3 runs from the conserved cysteine through the conserved F or W. D genes are given only for firm matches. Where a row states a size, it is once, few, many or the class of an expanded clone; other rows omit it.

v_call	d_call	cdr3_length	clone_size	j_call	cdr3_aa	cdr3_nt
TRBV7-3	TRBD1	14	-	TRBJ2-2	CASSFTGGPGELFF	TGTGCCAGCAGCTTCACAGGGGGCCCCGGGGAGCTGTTTTTT
TRBV6-5	TRBD1	15	-	TRBJ1-2	CASSWGTGRDYGYTF	TGTGCCAGCAGTTGGGGGACAGGAAGGGACTATGGCTACACCTTC
TRBV18	-	14	-	TRBJ1-2	CASSPQATNYGYTF	TGTGCCAGCTCACCCCAAGCTACTAACTATGGCTACACCTTC
TRBV3-1/TRBV3-2	-	15	-	TRBJ1-1	CASSQNRRLNTEAFF	TGTGCCAGCAGCCAGAACAGGAGATTGAACACTGAAGCTTTCTTT
TRBV7-9	-	11	-	TRBJ2-1	CASSSDNEQFF	TGTGCCAGCAGCTCGGACAATGAGCAGTTCTTC
TRBV27	TRBD2	14	once	TRBJ2-7	CASSLSGRSYEQYF	TGTGCCAGCAGTTTAAGCGGGAGGTCATACGAGCAGTACTTC
TRBV7-9	-	14	-	TRBJ1-1	CASSFGGGNTEAFF	TGTGCCAGCAGCTTTGGGGGGGGCAACACTGAAGCTTTCTTT
TRBV5-4	TRBD1	16	-	TRBJ2-7	CASSADRVGGSYEQYF	TGTGCCAGCAGCGCTGACAGGGTGGGCGGCTCCTACGAGCAGTACTTC
TRBV6-2/TRBV6-3	-	14	-	TRBJ1-1	CASSYNQGNTEAFF	TGTGCCAGCAGTTATAACCAGGGGAACACTGAAGCTTTCTTT
TRBV19	-	11	-	TRBJ1-2	CASSSLYGYTF	TGTGCCAGTAGCTCTCTTTATGGCTACACCTTC
TRBV19	TRBD1	13	-	TRBJ1-1	CASSSTGGTEAFF	TGTGCCAGTAGTTCCACAGGGGGCACTGAAGCTTTCTTT
TRBV6-5	TRBD1	14	few	TRBJ1-1	CASSYRGQGAEAFF	TGTGCCAGCAGTTACCGGGGACAGGGGGCTGAAGCTTTCTTT
TRBV7-2	TRBD1	15	few	TRBJ2-5	CASSSDRARGRAQYF	TGTGCCAGCAGCTCCGACAGGGCCCGGGGCAGGGCCCAGTACTTC
TRBV5-1	-	14	-	TRBJ2-5	CASSVTGDQETQYF	TGCGCCAGCAGCGTGACAGGCGACCAAGAGACCCAGTACTTC
TRBV10-2	-	16	once	TRBJ1-5	CASSEPQQGRNQPQHF	TGCGCCAGCAGTGAGCCACAACAGGGACGCAATCAGCCCCAGCATTTT
TRBV6-2/TRBV6-3	-	15	-	TRBJ1-6	CASSYMDSWNSPLHF	TGTGCCAGCAGTTACATGGACAGTTGGAATTCACCCCTCCACTTT
TRBV18	TRBD1	17	-	TRBJ2-6	CASSPRTGDSGANVLTF	TGTGCCAGCTCACCAAGGACAGGGGACTCTGGGGCCAACGTCCTGACTTTC
TRBV6-2/TRBV6-3	-	12	-	TRBJ2-7	CASSYAGYEQYF	TGTGCCAGCAGTTATGCAGGCTACGAGCAGTACTTC
TRBV7-9	TRBD1	16	-	TRBJ2-1	CASSLEGRGSYNEQFF	TGTGCCAGCAGCTTAGAAGGCAGGGGGTCCTACAATGAGCAGTTCTTC
TRBV18	-	12	-	TRBJ1-1	CASSPVAAEAFF	TGTGCCAGCTCACCAGTGGCAGCTGAAGCTTTCTTT
TRBV3-1/TRBV3-2	TRBD1	15	-	TRBJ1-6	CASSLRDRGNSPLHF	TGTGCCAGCAGCCTCCGGGACAGGGGAAATTCACCCCTCCACTTT
TRBV11-2	-	12	-	TRBJ2-7	CASSLGAPEQYF	TGTGCCAGCAGCTTGGGAGCGCCCGAGCAGTACTTC